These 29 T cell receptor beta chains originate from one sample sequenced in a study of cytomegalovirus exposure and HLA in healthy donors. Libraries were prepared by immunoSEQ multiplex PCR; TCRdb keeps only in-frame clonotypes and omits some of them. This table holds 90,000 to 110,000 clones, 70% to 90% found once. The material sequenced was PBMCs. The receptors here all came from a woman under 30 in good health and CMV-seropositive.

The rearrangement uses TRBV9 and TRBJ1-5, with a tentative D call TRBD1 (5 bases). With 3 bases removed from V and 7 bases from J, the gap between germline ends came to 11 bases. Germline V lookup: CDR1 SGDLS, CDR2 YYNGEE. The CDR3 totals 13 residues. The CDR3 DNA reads TGTGCCAGCAGCGCGGGGGGACGGCAGCCCCAGCATTTT. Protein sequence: CASSAGGRQPQHF.

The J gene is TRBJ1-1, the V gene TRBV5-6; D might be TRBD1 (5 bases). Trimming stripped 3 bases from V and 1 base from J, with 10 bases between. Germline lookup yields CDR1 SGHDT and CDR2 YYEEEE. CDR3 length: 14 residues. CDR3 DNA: TGTGCCAGCAGCTATGGAACAGGGAACACTGAAGCTTTCTTT. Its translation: CASSYGTGNTEAFF.

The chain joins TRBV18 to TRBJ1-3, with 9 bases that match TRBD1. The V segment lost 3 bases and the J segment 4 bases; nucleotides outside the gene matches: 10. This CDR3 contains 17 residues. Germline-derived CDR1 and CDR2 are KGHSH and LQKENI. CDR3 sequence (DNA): TGTGCCAGCTCACCGACAGGGGGAAGTAGCGTCGGAAACACCATATATTTT. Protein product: CASSPTGGSSVGNTIYF.

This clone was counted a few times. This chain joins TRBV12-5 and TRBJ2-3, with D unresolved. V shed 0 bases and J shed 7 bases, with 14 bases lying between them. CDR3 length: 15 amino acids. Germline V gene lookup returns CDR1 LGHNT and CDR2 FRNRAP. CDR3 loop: CASGLVTTPGYTQYF. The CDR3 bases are TGTGCTAGTGGTTTGGTAACAACACCTGGTTATACGCAGTATTTT.

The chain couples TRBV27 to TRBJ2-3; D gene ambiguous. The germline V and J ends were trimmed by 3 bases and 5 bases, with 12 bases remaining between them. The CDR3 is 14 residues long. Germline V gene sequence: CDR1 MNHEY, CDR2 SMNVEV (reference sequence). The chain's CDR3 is CASSLAQVGDTQYF. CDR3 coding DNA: TGTGCCAGCAGTTTGGCGCAGGTCGGAGATACGCAGTATTTT.

CDR3: CASSLVGGGGSSYEQYF. In nucleotides, the CDR3 is TGTGCCAGCAGCTTAGTAGGTGGGGGGGGCTCCTCCTACGAGCAGTACTTC. The V gene is TRBV11-3, the J gene TRBJ2-7; D possibly corresponds to TRBD2 (7 bases). The V gene's germline CDR1 is SGHNT and CDR2 YENEEA. Trimming removed 1 base from V and 0 bases from J, with 16 bases in between. This CDR3 comprises 17 residues. Full variable domain (rest looked up from reference TRBV11-3 and TRBJ2-7): EAGVVQSPRYKIIEKKQPVAFWCNPISGHNTLYWYLQNLGQGPELLIRYENEEAVDDSQLPKDRFSAERLKGVDSTLKIQPAELGDSAVYLCASSLVGGGGSSYEQYFGPGTRLTVT.

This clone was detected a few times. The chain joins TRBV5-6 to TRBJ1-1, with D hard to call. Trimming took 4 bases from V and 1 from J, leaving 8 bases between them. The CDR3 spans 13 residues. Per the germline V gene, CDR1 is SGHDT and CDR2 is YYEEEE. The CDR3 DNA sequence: TGTGCCAGCAGCCTAGGAGAGAACACTGAAGCTTTCTTT. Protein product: CASSLGENTEAFF. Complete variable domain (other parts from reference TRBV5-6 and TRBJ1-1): DAGVTQSPTHLIKTRGQQVTLRCSPKSGHDTVSWYQQALGQGPQFIFQYYEEEERQRGNFPDRFSGHQFPNYSSELNVNALLLGDSALYLCASSLGENTEAFFGQGTRLTVV.

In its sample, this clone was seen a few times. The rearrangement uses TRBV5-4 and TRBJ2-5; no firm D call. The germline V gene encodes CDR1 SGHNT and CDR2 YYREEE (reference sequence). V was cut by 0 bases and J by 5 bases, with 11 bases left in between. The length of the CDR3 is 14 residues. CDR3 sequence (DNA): TGTGCCAGCAGCTTGGGTAGCAATTTCGAGACCCAGTACTTC. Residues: CASSLGSNFETQYF.

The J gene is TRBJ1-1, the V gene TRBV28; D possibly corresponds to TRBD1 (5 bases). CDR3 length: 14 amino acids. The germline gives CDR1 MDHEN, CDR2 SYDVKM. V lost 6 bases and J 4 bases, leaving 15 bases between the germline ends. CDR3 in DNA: TGTGCCAGCAGCACGATTACCCAGGGCACTGAAGCTTTCTTT. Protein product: CASSTITQGTEAFF.

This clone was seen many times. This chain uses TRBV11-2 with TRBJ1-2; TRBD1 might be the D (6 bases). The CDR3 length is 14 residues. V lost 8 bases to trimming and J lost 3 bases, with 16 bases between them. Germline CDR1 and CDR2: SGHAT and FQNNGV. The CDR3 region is CASDTGTTHYGYTF. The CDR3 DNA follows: TGTGCCAGCGATACAGGGACAACCCACTATGGCTACACCTTC.

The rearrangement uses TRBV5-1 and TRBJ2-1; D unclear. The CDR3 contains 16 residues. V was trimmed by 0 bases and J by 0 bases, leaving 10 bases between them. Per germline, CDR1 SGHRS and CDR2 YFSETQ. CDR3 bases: TGCGCCAGCAGCTTGGGTCCAACACCCTCCTACAATGAGCAGTTCTTC. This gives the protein CASSLGPTPSYNEQFF.

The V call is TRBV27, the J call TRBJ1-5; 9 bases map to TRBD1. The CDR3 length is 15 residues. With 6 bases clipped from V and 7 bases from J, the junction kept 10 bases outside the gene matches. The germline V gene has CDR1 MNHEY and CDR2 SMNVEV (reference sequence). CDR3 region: CASRIGTGLGQPQHF. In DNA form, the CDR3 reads TGTGCCAGCAGGATAGGGACAGGGTTGGGGCAGCCCCAGCATTTT.

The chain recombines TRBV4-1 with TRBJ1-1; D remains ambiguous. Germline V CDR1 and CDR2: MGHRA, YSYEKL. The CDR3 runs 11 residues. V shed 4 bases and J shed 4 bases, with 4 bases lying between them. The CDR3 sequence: CASSLGTEAFF. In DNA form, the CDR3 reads TGCGCCAGCAGCCTCGGCACTGAAGCTTTCTTT.

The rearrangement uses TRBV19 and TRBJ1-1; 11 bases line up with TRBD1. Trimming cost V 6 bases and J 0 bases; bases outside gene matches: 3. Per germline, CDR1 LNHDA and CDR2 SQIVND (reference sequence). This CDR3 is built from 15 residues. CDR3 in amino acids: CASRGQGGVNTEAFF. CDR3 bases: TGTGCCAGTAGGGGACAGGGGGGAGTGAACACTGAAGCTTTCTTT.

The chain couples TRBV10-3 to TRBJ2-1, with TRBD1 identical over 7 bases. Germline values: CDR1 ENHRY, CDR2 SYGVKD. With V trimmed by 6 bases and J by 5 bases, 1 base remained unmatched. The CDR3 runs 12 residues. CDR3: CAIRGQNNEQFF. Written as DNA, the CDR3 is TGTGCCATCAGGGGACAGAACAATGAGCAGTTCTTC.

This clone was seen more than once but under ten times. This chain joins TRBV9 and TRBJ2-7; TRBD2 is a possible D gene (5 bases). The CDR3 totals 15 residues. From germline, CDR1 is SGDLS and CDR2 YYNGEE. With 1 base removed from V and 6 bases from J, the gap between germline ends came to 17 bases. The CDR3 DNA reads TGTGCCAGCAGCGTACTCCCCCGGGAATTTGGCGAGCAGTACTTC. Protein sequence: CASSVLPREFGEQYF. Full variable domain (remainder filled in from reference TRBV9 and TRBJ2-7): DSGVTQTPKHLITATGQRVTLRCSPRSGDLSVYWYQQSLDQGLQFLIQYYNGEERAKGNILERFSAQQFPDLHSELNLSSLELGDSALYFCASSVLPREFGEQYFGPGTRLTVT.

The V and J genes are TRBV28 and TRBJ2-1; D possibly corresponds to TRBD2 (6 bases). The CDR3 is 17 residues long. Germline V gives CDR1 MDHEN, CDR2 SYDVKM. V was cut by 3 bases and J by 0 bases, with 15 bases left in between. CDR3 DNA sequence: TGTGCCAGCAGTTTGGAAGGCCTAGCGAACTCCTACAATGAGCAGTTCTTC. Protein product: CASSLEGLANSYNEQFF.

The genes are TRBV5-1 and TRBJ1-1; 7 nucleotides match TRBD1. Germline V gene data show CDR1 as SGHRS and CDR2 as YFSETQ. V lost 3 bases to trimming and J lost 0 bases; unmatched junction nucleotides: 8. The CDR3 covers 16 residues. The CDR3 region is CASSSEDRTMNTEAFF. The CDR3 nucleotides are TGCGCCAGCAGCTCCGAGGACAGGACGATGAACACTGAAGCTTTCTTT.

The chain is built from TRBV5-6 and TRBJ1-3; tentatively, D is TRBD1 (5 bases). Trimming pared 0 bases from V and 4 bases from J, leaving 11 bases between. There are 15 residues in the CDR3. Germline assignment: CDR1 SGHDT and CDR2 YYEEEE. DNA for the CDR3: TGTGCCAGCAGCTTGGTGAGGACAACAGGAAACACCATATATTTT. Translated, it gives CASSLVRTTGNTIYF.

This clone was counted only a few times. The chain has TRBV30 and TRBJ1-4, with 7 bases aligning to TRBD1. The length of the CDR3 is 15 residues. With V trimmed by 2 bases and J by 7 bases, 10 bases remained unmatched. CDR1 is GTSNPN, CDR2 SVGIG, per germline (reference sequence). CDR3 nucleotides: TGTGCCTGGAGTACTCCGACAGGGCGGGGTGAAAAACTGTTTTTT. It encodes CAWSTPTGRGEKLFF.

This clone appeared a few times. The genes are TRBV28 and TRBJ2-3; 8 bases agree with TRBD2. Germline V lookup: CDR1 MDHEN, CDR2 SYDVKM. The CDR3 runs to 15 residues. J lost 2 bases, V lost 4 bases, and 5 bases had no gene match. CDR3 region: CASSSSGGITDTQYF. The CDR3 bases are TGTGCCAGCAGTTCATCGGGGGGGATCACAGATACGCAGTATTTT.

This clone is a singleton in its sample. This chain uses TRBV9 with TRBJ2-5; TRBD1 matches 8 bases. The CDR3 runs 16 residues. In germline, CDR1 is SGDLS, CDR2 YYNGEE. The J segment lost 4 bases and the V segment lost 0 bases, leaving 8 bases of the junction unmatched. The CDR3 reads CASSVAPGTGGETQYF. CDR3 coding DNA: TGTGCCAGCAGCGTAGCTCCCGGGACAGGAGGAGAGACCCAGTACTTC.

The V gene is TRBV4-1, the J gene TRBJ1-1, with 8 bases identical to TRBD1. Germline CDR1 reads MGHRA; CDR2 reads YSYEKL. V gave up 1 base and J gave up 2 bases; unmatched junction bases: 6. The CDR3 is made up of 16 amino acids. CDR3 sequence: CASSQGPTGANTEAFF. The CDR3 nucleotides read TGCGCCAGCAGCCAAGGCCCGACAGGGGCAAACACTGAAGCTTTCTTT.

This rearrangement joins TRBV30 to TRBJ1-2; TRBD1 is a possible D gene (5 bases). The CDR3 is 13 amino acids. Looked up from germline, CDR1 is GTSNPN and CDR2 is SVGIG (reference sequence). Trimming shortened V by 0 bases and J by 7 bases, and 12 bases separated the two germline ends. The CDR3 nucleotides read TGTGCCTGGAGTGTATTTGGTAGGGGTGGCTACACCTTC. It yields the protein CAWSVFGRGGYTF.

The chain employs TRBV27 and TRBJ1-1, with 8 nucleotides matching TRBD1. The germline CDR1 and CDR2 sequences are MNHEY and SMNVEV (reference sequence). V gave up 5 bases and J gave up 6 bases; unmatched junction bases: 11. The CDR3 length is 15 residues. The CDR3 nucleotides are TGTGCCAGCAGTCCCCCGGACAGGGCTATTGCTGAAGCTTTCTTT. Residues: CASSPPDRAIAEAFF.

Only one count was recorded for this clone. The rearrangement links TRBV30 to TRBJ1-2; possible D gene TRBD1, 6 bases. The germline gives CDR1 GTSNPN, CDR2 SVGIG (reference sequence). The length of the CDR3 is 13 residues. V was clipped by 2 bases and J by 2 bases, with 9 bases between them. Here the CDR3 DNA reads TGTGCCTGGAGTTATCAGGGGAACTATGGCTACACCTTC. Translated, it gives CAWSYQGNYGYTF.

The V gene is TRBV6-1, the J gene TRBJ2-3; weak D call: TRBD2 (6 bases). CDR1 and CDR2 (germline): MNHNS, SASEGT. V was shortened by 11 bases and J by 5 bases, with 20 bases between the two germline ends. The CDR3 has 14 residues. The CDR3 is CAAQLAGTRDTQYF. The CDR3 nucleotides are TGTGCCGCGCAACTCGCCGGGACTCGAGATACGCAGTATTTT.

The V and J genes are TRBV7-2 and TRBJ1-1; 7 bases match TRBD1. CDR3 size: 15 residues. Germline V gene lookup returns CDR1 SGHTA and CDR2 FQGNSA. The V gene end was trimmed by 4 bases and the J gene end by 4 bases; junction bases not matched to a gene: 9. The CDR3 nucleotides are TGTGCCAGCAGCTCCACACTACAGGGGATCACTGAAGCTTTCTTT. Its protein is CASSSTLQGITEAFF. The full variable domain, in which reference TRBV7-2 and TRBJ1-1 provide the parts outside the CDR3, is GAGVSQSPSNKVTEKGKDVELRCDPISGHTALYWYRQSLGQGLEFLIYFQGNSAPDKSGLPSDRFSAERTGGSVSTLTIQRTQQEDSAVYLCASSSTLQGITEAFFGQGTRLTVV.

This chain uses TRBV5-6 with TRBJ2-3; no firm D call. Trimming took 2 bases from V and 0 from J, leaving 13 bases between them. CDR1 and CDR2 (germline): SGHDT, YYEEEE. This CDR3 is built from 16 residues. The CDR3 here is CASSFTPGLSTDTQYF. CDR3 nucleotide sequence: TGTGCCAGCAGCTTTACCCCGGGTTTAAGCACAGATACGCAGTATTTT.